A single sample is the source of the 5 T cell receptor beta chains below, sequenced in a study of blood T cell repertoires in COVID-19. Sequencing used immunoSEQ multiplex PCR; TCRdb keeps in-frame clones, though not all of them. The sample includes 200,000 to 300,000 clones, around 86% seen only once; the top ten take over 7.5%. The specimen was peripheral blood. These receptors were collected from a man aged 40-50 years who had recovered from COVID-19.

This sequence joins TRBV18 and TRBJ2-7; possibly TRBD1 for D (6 bases). V lost 4 bases, J lost 0 bases, and 10 bases lay in between. There are 14 residues in the CDR3. Germline values: CDR1 KGHSH, CDR2 LQKENI. CDR3 loop: CASSRGQTSYEQYF. CDR3 nucleotides: TGTGCCAGCTCACGCGGACAGACCTCCTACGAGCAGTACTTC.

The J gene is TRBJ1-5, the V gene TRBV3-1 (or the pseudogene TRBV3-2); D gene uncertain. The CDR3 runs to 19 residues. Trimming took 4 bases from V and 1 from J, leaving 23 bases between them. Germline values: CDR1 LGHDT, CDR2 YNNKEL (reference sequence). The CDR3: CASSLCNEPYPGSNQPQHF. For the CDR3, the DNA is TGTGCCAGCAGCCTCTGCAACGAGCCCTACCCGGGGAGCAATCAGCCCCAGCATTTT.

The V call is TRBV18, the J call TRBJ2-1, with 9 bases aligning to TRBD1. This CDR3 has 16 amino acids. In germline, CDR1 is KGHSH, CDR2 LQKENI. V dropped 8 bases and J dropped 5; count of bases not matched to a gene: 13. The CDR3 loop reads CASQNRDRVVDNEQFF. In DNA form, the CDR3 reads TGTGCCAGCCAGAATCGGGACAGGGTGGTCGACAATGAGCAGTTCTTC. Full variable domain (outside the CDR3, taken from reference TRBV18 and TRBJ2-1): NAGVMQNPRHLVRRRGQEARLRCSPMKGHSHVYWYRQLPEEGLKFMVYLQKENIIDESGMPKERFSAEFPKEGPSILRIQQVVRGDSAAYFCASQNRDRVVDNEQFFGPGTRLTVL.

The rearrangement joins TRBV2 to TRBJ2-5; 8 nucleotides agree with TRBD1. There are 14 residues in the CDR3. In germline, CDR1 is SNHLY, CDR2 FYNNEI. V shed 6 bases, J shed 4 bases, and the junction held 7 bases outside the gene matches. The CDR3 spells CASSQGARGETQYF. CDR3 nucleotide sequence: TGTGCCAGCAGCCAGGGGGCTCGGGGAGAGACCCAGTACTTC.

This chain links TRBV27 with TRBJ2-7, with a possible D match to TRBD1 (6 bases). The CDR3 is 16 residues long. Trimming shortened V by 6 bases and J by 3 bases, and 21 bases separated the two germline ends. Germline values: CDR1 MNHEY, CDR2 SMNVEV (reference sequence). As DNA, the CDR3 is TGTGCCAGCAGACCCCGTGACAGGACCACTGACTACGAGCAGTACTTC. It specifies CASRPRDRTTDYEQYF.